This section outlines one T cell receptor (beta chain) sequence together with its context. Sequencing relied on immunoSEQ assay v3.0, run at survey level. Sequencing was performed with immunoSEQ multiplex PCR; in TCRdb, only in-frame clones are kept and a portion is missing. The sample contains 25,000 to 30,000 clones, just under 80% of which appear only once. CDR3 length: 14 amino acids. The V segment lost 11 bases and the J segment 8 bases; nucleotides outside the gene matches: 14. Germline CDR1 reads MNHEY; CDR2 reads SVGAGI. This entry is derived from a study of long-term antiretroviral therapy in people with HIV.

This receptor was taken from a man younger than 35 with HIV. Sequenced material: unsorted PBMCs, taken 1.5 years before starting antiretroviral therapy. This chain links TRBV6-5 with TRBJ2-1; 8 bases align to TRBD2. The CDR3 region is CARPGAGGSHEQFF. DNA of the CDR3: TGTGCCCGTCCGGGGGCGGGAGGTTCGCATGAGCAGTTCTTC.